The sequence of this T cell receptor (beta chain) was determined in a study of cytomegalovirus exposure and HLA in healthy donors. Whole-study results and caveats: One later analysis reportedly identified an Asian-associated ancestry cluster that showed fewer N-insertions than the approximately 670-donor mean.

As for this clone: Its antigen is as yet unknown.

The PCR had 60 Vbeta and 13 Jbeta primers. Method: immunoSEQ multiplex PCR; TCRdb's copy keeps in-frame clones and lacks some. The sample contains fewer than 25,000 clones, over 75% of which appear only once. Sequencing input: PBMCs. The clonotype was recovered from a man in his fifties or sixties in good health and CMV-seronegative.

CDR3: CASYTTGYSNTEAFF. CDR3 bases: TGTGCCAGCTACACGACAGGGTATTCGAACACTGAAGCTTTCTTT. The gene calls are TRBV6-1 and TRBJ1-1; 7 bases agree with TRBD1. CDR3 length equals 15 residues. Germline V gene lookup returns CDR1 MNHNS and CDR2 SASEGT. V gave up 8 bases and J gave up 1 base; unmatched junction bases: 10.